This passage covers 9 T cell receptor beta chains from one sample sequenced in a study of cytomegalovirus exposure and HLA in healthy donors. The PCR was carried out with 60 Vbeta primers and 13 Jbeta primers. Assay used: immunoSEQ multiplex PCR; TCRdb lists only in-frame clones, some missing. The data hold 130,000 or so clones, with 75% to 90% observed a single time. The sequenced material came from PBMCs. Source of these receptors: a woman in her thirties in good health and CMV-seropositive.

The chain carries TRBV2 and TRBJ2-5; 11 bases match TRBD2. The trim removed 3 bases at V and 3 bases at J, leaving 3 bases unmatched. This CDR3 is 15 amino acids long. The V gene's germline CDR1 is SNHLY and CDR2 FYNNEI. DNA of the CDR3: TGTGCCAGCAGTGAGGCTAGCGGGGGGAAAGAGACCCAGTACTTC. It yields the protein CASSEASGGKETQYF. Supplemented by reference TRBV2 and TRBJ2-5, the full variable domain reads EPEVTQTPSHQVTQMGQEVILRCVPISNHLYFYWYRQILGQKVEFLVSFYNNEISEKSEIFDDQFSVERPDGSNFTLKIRSTKLEDSAMYFCASSEASGGKETQYFGPGTRLLVL.

The CDR3 region is CAWRGQGDTEAFF. In DNA form, the CDR3 reads TGTGCCTGGAGGGGGCAGGGGGACACTGAAGCTTTCTTT. The rearrangement links TRBV30 to TRBJ1-1; 7 nucleotides match TRBD1. The CDR3 runs 13 residues. The ends lost 3 bases at V and 3 bases at J; junction bases unmatched: 4. CDR1 and CDR2 (germline): GTSNPN, SVGIG (reference sequence).

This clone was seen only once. The CDR3, as DNA: TGTGCCACCAGCAGGGAGGGCGGGGGGACATGGGTGACCCAGTACTTC. Its translation is CATSREGGGTWVTQYF. The chain uses TRBV15 and TRBJ2-5, with 8 bases identical to TRBD2. With 3 bases clipped from V and 7 bases from J, the junction kept 13 bases outside the gene matches. CDR3 length: 16 residues. The germline V gene encodes CDR1 LNHNV and CDR2 YYDKDF (reference sequence).

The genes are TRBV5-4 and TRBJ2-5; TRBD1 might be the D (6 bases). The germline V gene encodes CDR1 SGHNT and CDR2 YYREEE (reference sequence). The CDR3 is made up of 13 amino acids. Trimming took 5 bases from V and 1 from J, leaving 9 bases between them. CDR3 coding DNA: TGTGCCAGCAGTCGGACAGCCCAAGAGACCCAGTACTTC. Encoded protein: CASSRTAQETQYF.

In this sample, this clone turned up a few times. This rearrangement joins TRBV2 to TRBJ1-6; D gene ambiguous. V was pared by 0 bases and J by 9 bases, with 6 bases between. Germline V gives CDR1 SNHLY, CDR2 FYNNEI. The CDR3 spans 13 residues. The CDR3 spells CASSEASGSPLHF. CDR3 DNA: TGTGCCAGCAGTGAAGCCTCCGGTTCACCCCTCCACTTT.

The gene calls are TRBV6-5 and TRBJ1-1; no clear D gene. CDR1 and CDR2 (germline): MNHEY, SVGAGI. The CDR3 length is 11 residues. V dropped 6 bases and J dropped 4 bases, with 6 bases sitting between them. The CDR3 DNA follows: TGTGCCAGCAGGCGATCCACTGAAGCTTTCTTT. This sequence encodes CASRRSTEAFF.

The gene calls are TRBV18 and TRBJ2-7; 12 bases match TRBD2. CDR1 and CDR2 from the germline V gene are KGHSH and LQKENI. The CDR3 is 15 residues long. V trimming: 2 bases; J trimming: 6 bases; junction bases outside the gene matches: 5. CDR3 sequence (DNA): TGTGCCAGCTCACCAGGGACTAGCGGGCGAAGCGAGCAGTACTTC. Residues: CASSPGTSGRSEQYF. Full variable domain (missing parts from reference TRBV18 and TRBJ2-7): NAGVMQNPRHLVRRRGQEARLRCSPMKGHSHVYWYRQLPEEGLKFMVYLQKENIIDESGMPKERFSAEFPKEGPSILRIQQVVRGDSAAYFCASSPGTSGRSEQYFGPGTRLTVT.

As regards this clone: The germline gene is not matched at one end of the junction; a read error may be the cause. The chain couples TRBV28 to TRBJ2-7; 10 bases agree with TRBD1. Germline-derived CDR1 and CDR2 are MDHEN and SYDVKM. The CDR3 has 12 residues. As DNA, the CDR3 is TGTGCCAGCAGTTTGGAGACAGGGGGCCCGATCTTC. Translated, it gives CASSLETGGPIF.

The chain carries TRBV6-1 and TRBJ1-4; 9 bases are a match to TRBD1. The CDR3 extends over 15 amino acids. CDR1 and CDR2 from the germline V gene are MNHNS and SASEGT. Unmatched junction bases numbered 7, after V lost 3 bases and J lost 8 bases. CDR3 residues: CASSDSGTGLEKLFF. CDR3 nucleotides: TGTGCCAGCAGTGACTCCGGGACAGGGCTCGAAAAACTGTTTTTT.